In its sample, the clone carrying this T cell receptor (beta chain) was seen many times. Its antigen is still unknown. This entry is derived from a study of early T cells in non-severe SARS-CoV-2 infection. Looking at the study overall: Investigators sequenced bulk RNA drawn from unsorted whole blood, and chains remained unpaired. General study points: Using VDJdb, the matching emphasized anti-spike CD8 responses while missing private and CD4 specificities.

Unique molecular identifiers tagged individual cDNA molecules. TCRdb re-called the 5' RACE reads through MiXCR, storing one row per CDR3 protein. The data hold roughly 63,000 distinct CDR3 sequences, with under 15% observed a single time. V was cut by 5 bases and J by 5 bases, with 9 bases left in between. The CDR3 consists of 12 residues. Germline assignment: CDR1 SGHVS and CDR2 FQNEAQ. The source material was whole blood. This receptor was obtained from an adult who was a healthcare worker with PCR-confirmed SARS-CoV-2 infection or an uninfected control (not recorded which). The chain uses TRBV7-8 and TRBJ2-5; TRBD1 might be the D (6 bases). The CDR3 protein is CASSPQGETQYF. CDR3 in DNA: TGTGCCAGCAGCCCGCAGGGGGAGACCCAGTACTTC.